This T cell receptor (beta chain) was recorded in a study of cytomegalovirus exposure and HLA in healthy donors. Across the whole study: Samples from HLA-typed donors yielded approximately 88 million unique TCRs in an early data release.

This clone was detected once. The PCR made use of 60 Vbeta and 13 Jbeta primers. Profiled with immunoSEQ multiplex PCR; TCRdb holds only in-frame clones, not every one. The sample shows roughly 140,000 clones, 80% of them seen only once. V was clipped by 9 bases and J by 2 bases; unmatched bases: 4. Per the germline V gene, CDR1 is WSHSY and CDR2 is SAAADI. CDR3 size: 13 residues. The clonotype was recovered from a man aged 40-55 years in good health and CMV-seronegative. The chain recombines TRBV10-2 with TRBJ2-1; 7 nucleotides match TRBD1. What was sequenced was PBMCs. The chain's CDR3 is CASRQGAYNEQFF. The CDR3 nucleotides are TGCGCCAGTCGACAGGGAGCCTACAATGAGCAGTTCTTC.